Below are 25 T cell receptor beta chains sequenced from a single sample in a study of T cell clonotyping in hematopoietic cell transplantation. The time point here: recipient sample about 28 days before transplant, after cytoreduction. The repertoire was sequenced with immunoSEQ multiplex PCR; TCRdb's copy has only in-frame clones and lacks some. The data contain about 6,800 clones, 70% to 90% of them singletons. Here the sequenced sample was peripheral blood mononuclear cells, taken before stem cell transplant. The receptors come from a young man with acute myeloid leukemia. Some clones in this sample may be carry-over from other donors' samples.

This chain uses TRBV7-6 with TRBJ1-1, with a tentative D call TRBD1 (6 bases). Germline assignment: CDR1 SGHVS and CDR2 FNYEAQ. CDR3 length: 14 amino acids. Trimming removed 6 bases at V and 1 base at J, with 12 bases between. The CDR3, as DNA: TGTGCCAGCAGTTCCGGACAGCCGAACACTGAAGCTTTCTTT. As protein: CASSSGQPNTEAFF.

The gene calls are TRBV5-4 and TRBJ1-1, with TRBD1 matching 7 bases. The germline V gene has CDR1 SGHNT and CDR2 YYREEE (reference sequence). CDR3 length equals 15 residues. With 0 bases clipped from V and 0 bases from J, the junction kept 2 bases outside the gene matches. The CDR3 sequence: CASSLGTGMNTEAFF. DNA of the CDR3: TGTGCCAGCAGCTTGGGGACAGGAATGAACACTGAAGCTTTCTTT.

V is TRBV11-3 and J is TRBJ2-2; D is tentatively TRBD1 or TRBD2 (5 bases each). This CDR3 has 15 amino acids. V dropped 4 bases and J dropped 0 bases, with 9 bases sitting between them. Germline assignment: CDR1 SGHNT and CDR2 YENEEA. The CDR3 reads CASSYRGPNTGELFF. CDR3 nucleotide sequence: TGTGCCAGCAGCTACCGGGGACCGAACACCGGGGAGCTGTTTTTT. Full variable domain (outside the CDR3, taken from reference TRBV11-3 and TRBJ2-2): EAGVVQSPRYKIIEKKQPVAFWCNPISGHNTLYWYLQNLGQGPELLIRYENEEAVDDSQLPKDRFSAERLKGVDSTLKIQPAELGDSAVYLCASSYRGPNTGELFFGEGSRLTVL.

This clone was seen a single time. The chain is built from TRBV7-2 and TRBJ1-2; 8 bases match TRBD1. Losses at the gene ends were 3 bases for V and 6 bases for J; bases not matched to a gene: 6. CDR1 SGHTA and CDR2 FQGNSA come from the germline V gene. This CDR3 spans 14 amino acids. Here the CDR3 DNA reads TGTGCCAGCAGCTTCTGGCAGGGGGCGGATGGCTACACCTTC. Amino acid sequence: CASSFWQGADGYTF.

The genes are TRBV19 and TRBJ2-1, with TRBD2 matching over 10 bases. The length of the CDR3 is 14 residues. V was pared by 7 bases and J by 8 bases, with 8 bases of the junction left unmatched. In germline, CDR1 is LNHDA, CDR2 SQIVND (reference sequence). The CDR3 region is CASKASGRGDEQFF. The CDR3 DNA reads TGTGCCAGTAAGGCCAGCGGGAGGGGGGATGAGCAGTTCTTC.

The gene calls are TRBV19 and TRBJ2-7, with 14 bases identical to TRBD2. Germline V CDR1 and CDR2: LNHDA, SQIVND (reference sequence). The CDR3 is 18 amino acids. V was clipped by 3 bases and J by 0 bases; unmatched bases: 7. Here the CDR3 DNA reads TGTGCCAGTAGTATCTCGACTAGCGGGAGGGGGAACTCCTACGAGCAGTACTTC. This gives the protein CASSISTSGRGNSYEQYF. Using reference TRBV19 and TRBJ2-7 for the parts outside the CDR3, the full variable domain is DGGITQSPKYLFRKEGQNVTLSCEQNLNHDAMYWYRQDPGQGLRLIYYSQIVNDFQKGDIAEGYSVSREKKESFPLTVTSAQKNPTAFYLCASSISTSGRGNSYEQYFGPGTRLTVT.

J is TRBJ2-1 and V is TRBV4-3; 11 bases map to TRBD2. Unmatched junction bases numbered 2, after V lost 0 bases and J lost 4 bases. Germline values: CDR1 LGHNA, CDR2 YSLEER. The CDR3 loop spans 16 amino acids. The CDR3 nucleotides are TGCGCCAGCAGCCAAGATCCTAGCGGGGGGTACAATGAGCAGTTCTTC. This sequence encodes CASSQDPSGGYNEQFF.

The CDR3: CASSQALAGSYEQYF. The CDR3 coding sequence is TGTGCCAGCAGCCAAGCTCTAGCAGGGTCCTACGAGCAGTACTTC. The chain is built from TRBV4-2 and TRBJ2-7; perhaps D is TRBD1 or TRBD2 (5 bases each). The length of the CDR3 is 15 residues. Germline V gene sequence: CDR1 LGHNA, CDR2 YNFKEQ. V lost 1 base, J lost 1 base, and 11 bases lay in between.

The V and J genes are TRBV28 and TRBJ2-6; perhaps TRBD2 as D (6 bases). Germline CDR1 and CDR2: MDHEN and SYDVKM. Trimming shortened V by 6 bases and J by 5 bases, and 11 bases separated the two germline ends. The CDR3 loop spans 14 amino acids. CDR3 sequence: CASRGGLRANVLTF. The CDR3 region has the DNA TGTGCCAGCAGAGGAGGGCTAAGGGCCAACGTCCTGACTTTC.

This chain uses TRBV2 with TRBJ1-2, with no clear D. CDR1 is SNHLY, CDR2 FYNNEI, per germline. CDR3 length equals 15 residues. V lost 2 bases to trimming and J lost 8 bases, with 18 bases between them. The CDR3, as DNA: TGTGCCAGCAGTGAAACTATTGATGGAGTGGGCGGCTACACCTTC. Amino acid sequence: CASSETIDGVGGYTF.

The rearrangement uses TRBV5-1 and TRBJ2-2; D is tentatively TRBD1 or TRBD2 (5 bases each). Trimming shortened V by 8 bases and J by 3 bases, and 17 bases separated the two germline ends. CDR1 is SGHRS, CDR2 YFSETQ, per germline. This CDR3 comprises 15 residues. CDR3 DNA: TGCGCCAGTTCACCCCGGGACGGTGACACCGGGGAGCTGTTTTTT. Protein product: CASSPRDGDTGELFF.

V usage is TRBV19 and J usage is TRBJ2-7; D perhaps matches TRBD2 (5 bases). Germline V lookup: CDR1 LNHDA, CDR2 SQIVND (reference sequence). Between the trimmed V and J ends, which lost 5 bases and 5 bases, there was a span of 13 bases. The CDR3 extends over 13 amino acids. The CDR3 here is CASSPDSWNEQYF. Here the CDR3 DNA reads TGTGCCAGTAGTCCGGACTCTTGGAACGAGCAGTACTTC.

CDR3 sequence (DNA): TGTGCCATCAGCGGACAAGGGCAACGCGGGAGAGTCCCTAGCACAGATACGCAGTATTTT. Protein: CAISGQGQRGRVPSTDTQYF. The rearrangement links TRBV10-3 to TRBJ2-3, with 7 bases that match TRBD2. CDR3 size: 20 residues. J was trimmed by 0 bases and V by 6 bases; bases with no gene match: 21. In germline, CDR1 is ENHRY, CDR2 SYGVKD.

V and J are TRBV29-1 and TRBJ2-7; 9 positions agree with TRBD1. V lost 2 bases to trimming and J lost 6 bases; unmatched junction nucleotides: 8. The CDR3 spans 14 residues. Germline CDR1 and CDR2: SQVTM and ANQGSEA. Here the CDR3 DNA reads TGCAGCGTTGAATACGGGGACAGGGTATCCGAGCAGTACTTC. It yields the protein CSVEYGDRVSEQYF.

This sequence joins TRBV14 and TRBJ1-1; no clear D. CDR1 and CDR2 (germline): SGHDN, FVKESK. Between the trimmed V and J ends, which lost 4 bases and 1 base, there was a span of 13 bases. The CDR3 has 15 amino acids. This CDR3 is CASSPHGKGNTEAFF. Written as DNA, the CDR3 is TGTGCCAGCAGCCCGCACGGAAAAGGGAACACTGAAGCTTTCTTT. The variable domain in full, completed from reference TRBV14 and TRBJ1-1, reads EAGVTQFPSHSVIEKGQTVTLRCDPISGHDNLYWYRRVMGKEIKFLLHFVKESKQDESGMPNNRFLAERTGGTYSTLKVQPAELEDSGVYFCASSPHGKGNTEAFFGQGTRLTVV.

The chain joins TRBV6-1 to TRBJ1-1, with D perhaps matching TRBD1 (5 bases). The CDR3 extends over 12 amino acids. Deletions cut 6 bases from V and 2 bases from J, with 7 bases between. Looked up from germline, CDR1 is MNHNS and CDR2 is SASEGT. CDR3 in DNA: TGTGCCAGCAGGACAGTTAACACTGAAGCTTTCTTT. Its protein product is CASRTVNTEAFF.

This clone was observed a few times. The J gene is TRBJ2-7, the V gene TRBV5-1, with 7 bases matching TRBD2. Germline CDR1 reads SGHRS; CDR2 reads YFSETQ. The CDR3 has 16 residues. Germline trimming cut 3 bases from V and 5 bases from J; bases unmatched to any gene: 14. CDR3 DNA: TGCGCCAGCAGCTCATTAGCGGCTAGCGGTCCCCACGAGCAGTACTTC. Translated: CASSSLAASGPHEQYF.

The V call is TRBV19, the J call TRBJ1-4; maybe TRBD1 (5 bases). CDR1 LNHDA and CDR2 SQIVND come from the germline V gene (reference sequence). V lost 2 bases to trimming and J lost 0 bases, with 10 bases between them. This CDR3 is built from 16 residues. The CDR3 DNA is TGTGCCAGTAGTATAACAACAGGCGCAACTAATGAAAAACTGTTTTTT. Its translation is CASSITTGATNEKLFF.

The V call is TRBV11-2, the J call TRBJ1-2, with D possibly TRBD1 on 6 matching bases. Germline-derived CDR1 and CDR2 are SGHAT and FQNNGV. Trimming took 5 bases from V and 7 from J, leaving 11 bases between them. The CDR3 runs 12 residues. The CDR3 sequence: CASSAGTSGYTF. Written as DNA, the CDR3 is TGTGCCAGCAGCGCCGGGACATCTGGCTACACCTTC.

The chain uses TRBV19 and TRBJ1-2; 9 nucleotides line up with TRBD1. The J segment lost 7 bases and the V segment lost 7 bases, leaving 4 bases of the junction unmatched. CDR3 size: 12 residues. Germline CDR1 LNHDA, CDR2 SQIVND (reference sequence). The CDR3 here is CASTQGAVGYTF. DNA for the CDR3: TGTGCCAGTACACAGGGGGCGGTTGGCTACACCTTC.

This clone was seen a single time. V is TRBV30 and J is TRBJ1-6; the D is unclear. Per the germline V gene, CDR1 is GTSNPN and CDR2 is SVGIG (reference sequence). The V gene lost 5 bases and the J gene lost 0 bases, with 8 bases spanning the gap. This CDR3 is built from 14 residues. The CDR3 region has the DNA TGTGCCTGGGGTCCAAGCTCCTATAATTCACCCCTCCACTTT. This gives the protein CAWGPSSYNSPLHF.

The chain has TRBV4-2 and TRBJ2-6; no clear D. Germline-derived CDR1 and CDR2 are LGHNA and YNFKEQ. V lost 0 bases to trimming and J lost 0 bases, with 3 bases between them. The CDR3 runs to 15 residues. CDR3 coding DNA: TGTGCCAGCAGCCAAGACAACTCTGGGGCCAACGTCCTGACTTTC. Translated: CASSQDNSGANVLTF.

The genes are TRBV4-1 and TRBJ2-2; TRBD2 matches 9 bases. Germline V CDR1 and CDR2: MGHRA, YSYEKL. This CDR3 contains 19 residues. J lost 2 bases, V lost 1 base, and 11 bases had no gene match. The CDR3 loop is CASSQGIFGLAINTGELFF. CDR3 coding DNA: TGCGCCAGCAGCCAAGGAATTTTCGGACTAGCGATTAACACCGGGGAGCTGTTTTTT.

The chain carries TRBV13 and TRBJ1-3; no reliable D call. V was clipped by 6 bases and J by 0 bases, with 12 bases between them. Germline CDR1 PRHDT, CDR2 FYEKMQ (reference sequence). The CDR3 runs to 15 residues. CDR3 protein: CASRRTDISGNTIYF. CDR3 DNA: TGTGCCAGCAGACGGACCGATATCTCTGGAAACACCATATATTTT.

This clone has only a few counts. The sample holds other DNA sequences that translate to the same CDR3. The J gene is TRBJ2-7, the V gene TRBV6-5; D is possibly TRBD2 (5 bases). The CDR3 sequence is 15 residues long. Trimming removed 5 bases at V and 4 bases at J, with 18 bases between. CDR1 and CDR2 from the germline V gene are MNHEY and SVGAGI. The DNA for the CDR3 is TGTGCCAGCAGTGTCCGAGGGCTTACTAGATACGAGCAGTACTTC. This translates into CASSVRGLTRYEQYF.